This T cell receptor (beta chain) was recovered during a study of T cell changes during pregnancy in multiple sclerosis. Sequencing was performed with immunoSEQ multiplex PCR; in TCRdb, only in-frame clones are kept and a portion is missing. The sample includes roughly 100,000 clones, roughly nine tenths of them seen just once. This clone was seen only a few times. Germline V CDR1 and CDR2: MNHEY, SVGAGI. V lost 8 bases to trimming and J lost 7 bases, with 12 bases between them. The CDR3 sequence is 12 residues long. The clonotype was recovered from a female donor in good health, enrolled as a control in a pregnancy study. V gene TRBV6-5 combines with J gene TRBJ1-5; TRBD1 is a possible D gene (6 bases). The sample was peripheral blood, taken after pregnancy. The CDR3 is CASGTGSQPQHF. The CDR3 bases are TGTGCCAGCGGAACAGGGTCACAGCCCCAGCATTTT.